This TCR beta chain was documented in a study of identifying expanded T cells in peripheral blood. Libraries were prepared by immunoSEQ multiplex PCR; TCRdb keeps only in-frame clonotypes and omits some of them. The data contain some 72,000 clones, around 90% of them singletons. The ends lost 0 bases at V and 4 bases at J; junction bases unmatched: 6. Germline assignment: CDR1 GTSNPN and CDR2 SVGIG (reference sequence). The CDR3 runs 15 residues. The sample was blood. The rearrangement links TRBV30 to TRBJ2-7; 10 nucleotides line up with TRBD2. The TCR comes from a person aged 18 to 75 in good health. DNA of the CDR3: TGTGCCTGGAGTGTAAGGGCTAGCGGGAGATACGAGCAGTACTTC. It specifies CAWSVRASGRYEQYF.